The 14 T cell receptor beta chains presented below share a single source sample, sequenced in a study of cytomegalovirus exposure and HLA in healthy donors. PCR used 60 Vbeta primers and 13 Jbeta primers. Clones were read by immunoSEQ multiplex PCR, and TCRdb kept only the in-frame ones, dropping some. The repertoire includes about 99,000 clones, roughly a tenth of them detected once, and 5.5% to 7.5% sits in the top ten. Sequencing was performed on PBMCs. Receptors were obtained from a man aged 35 to 55 in good health and CMV-seropositive.

This clone has more than one count but fewer than ten. The gene calls are TRBV5-1 and TRBJ2-2, with D perhaps TRBD1 (6 bases). Between the trimmed V and J ends, which lost 2 bases and 5 bases, there was a span of 22 bases. The CDR3 is 18 amino acids. Germline values: CDR1 SGHRS, CDR2 YFSETQ. Here the CDR3 DNA reads TGCGCCAGCAGCTTCAGGACGCCAGGACTGGGGGCGACCGGGGAGCTGTTTTTT. This codes for CASSFRTPGLGATGELFF.

This chain links TRBV27 with TRBJ2-6; no clear D gene. This CDR3 has 15 amino acids. In germline, CDR1 is MNHEY, CDR2 SMNVEV (reference sequence). The V end was cut by 10 bases, the J end by 2 bases, with 15 bases between. The DNA for the CDR3 is TGTGCCACCAATCCCCGTGGGCCTGGGGCCAACGTCCTGACTTTC. Its protein product is CATNPRGPGANVLTF.

This clone was found a few times. V is TRBV5-8 and J is TRBJ2-7, with 9 bases identical to TRBD2. This CDR3 contains 13 residues. Unmatched junction bases numbered 5, after V lost 4 bases and J lost 6 bases. CDR1 is SGHTS and CDR2 is YDEGEE in the germline V gene. CDR3 sequence: CASSQGLALEQYF. The CDR3 DNA sequence: TGTGCCAGCAGCCAGGGACTAGCTCTCGAGCAGTACTTC.

The sample holds a few counts of this clone. This chain uses TRBV7-9 with TRBJ2-7; TRBD1 might be the D (6 bases). V lost 10 bases, J lost 5 bases, and 24 bases lay in between. From germline, CDR1 is SEHNR and CDR2 FQNEAQ (reference sequence). The length of the CDR3 is 15 residues. The CDR3 region is CATGWAGQFVHEQYF. The CDR3 region has the DNA TGTGCCACCGGGTGGGCTGGACAGTTCGTCCACGAGCAGTACTTC.

The rearrangement uses TRBV19 and TRBJ2-2, with D tentatively TRBD2 (6 bases). This CDR3 has 13 amino acids. V dropped 2 bases and J dropped 8 bases, with 9 bases sitting between them. Germline values: CDR1 LNHDA, CDR2 SQIVND (reference sequence). Written as DNA, the CDR3 is TGTGCCAGTAGTATAAGGAGGGGAGGGGAGCTGTTTTTT. Encoded protein: CASSIRRGGELFF.

This clone turned up a few times. The V call is TRBV28, the J call TRBJ2-7; 11 positions match TRBD2. The V segment lost 6 bases and the J segment 2 bases; nucleotides outside the gene matches: 6. Germline V lookup: CDR1 MDHEN, CDR2 SYDVKM. The CDR3 has 15 residues. CDR3 DNA: TGTGCCAGCAGCCAAATAGCGGGAGGGCCCTACGAGCAGTACTTC. Its translation: CASSQIAGGPYEQYF.

This clone came up a few times. The chain recombines TRBV27 with TRBJ2-1; D is ambiguous. CDR3 length equals 12 residues. CDR1 MNHEY and CDR2 SMNVEV come from the germline V gene (reference sequence). V lost 6 bases to trimming and J lost 9 bases, with 12 bases between them. CDR3 region: CASRGLTREQFF. For the CDR3, the DNA is TGTGCCAGCAGGGGCCTTACCCGTGAGCAGTTCTTC.

The CDR3 nucleotides read TGTGCCAGCAGGGTTAGCGGCTACAATGAGCAGTTCTTC. This codes for CASRVSGYNEQFF. The chain joins TRBV6-1 to TRBJ2-1; D is possibly TRBD2 (6 bases). Trimming removed 6 bases at V and 3 bases at J, with 9 bases between. From germline, CDR1 is MNHNS and CDR2 SASEGT. The CDR3 length is 13 residues.

The chain recombines TRBV28 with TRBJ2-6; no clear D gene. CDR1 and CDR2 from the germline V gene are MDHEN and SYDVKM. V lost 5 bases to trimming and J lost 2 bases, with 13 bases between them. The CDR3 has 16 residues. The CDR3 protein is CASSELPEAGANVLTF. The CDR3 nucleotides read TGTGCCAGCAGTGAGCTACCTGAGGCTGGGGCCAACGTCCTGACTTTC.

V gene TRBV27 combines with J gene TRBJ2-2; D is perhaps TRBD2 (6 bases). Germline V lookup: CDR1 MNHEY, CDR2 SMNVEV (reference sequence). Trimming removed 2 bases at V and 3 bases at J, with 13 bases between. The CDR3 runs 16 residues. CDR3 loop: CASSLGSGRYTGELFF. In DNA, the CDR3 is TGTGCCAGCAGTTTAGGTAGCGGAAGATACACCGGGGAGCTGTTTTTT.

This clone came up a few times. The V call is TRBV11-1, the J call TRBJ2-1, with a tentative D call TRBD1 (6 bases). This CDR3 region has 15 residues. Trimming took 1 base from V and 4 from J, leaving 11 bases between them. Germline V lookup: CDR1 SGHAT, CDR2 FQDESV (reference sequence). CDR3 amino acids: CASSLGAGAYNEQFF. The CDR3 nucleotides read TGTGCCAGCAGCTTAGGGGCAGGGGCTTACAATGAGCAGTTCTTC.

The V call is TRBV19, the J call TRBJ2-3, with TRBD1 identical over 9 bases. Germline loops: CDR1 LNHDA, CDR2 SQIVND (reference sequence). The V gene end was trimmed by 8 bases and the J gene end by 4 bases; junction bases not matched to a gene: 10. The CDR3 is made up of 15 amino acids. This chain's CDR3 is CASSSLQGASDTQYF. In nucleotides, the CDR3 is TGTGCCAGTTCCTCCTTACAGGGGGCCTCAGATACGCAGTATTTT.

This clone was observed a few times. The J gene is TRBJ2-2, the V gene TRBV4-3, with 8 bases lining up with TRBD2. J lost 7 bases, V lost 2 bases, and 12 bases had no gene match. Germline values: CDR1 LGHNA, CDR2 YSLEER. The CDR3 consists of 17 residues. The CDR3 spells CASSQFSGSGRGGELFF. As DNA, the CDR3 is TGCGCCAGCAGCCAATTCTCCGGGAGCGGGAGAGGCGGGGAGCTGTTTTTT.

The rearrangement links TRBV28 to TRBJ2-7; D is possibly TRBD1 (6 bases). The CDR3 runs to 13 residues. V was shortened by 6 bases and J by 7 bases, with 16 bases between the two germline ends. CDR1 and CDR2 (germline): MDHEN, SYDVKM. CDR3 DNA sequence: TGTGCCAGCAGCCCCCGACAGGTTGTAGAGCAGTACTTC. Translated, it gives CASSPRQVVEQYF.